The clone carrying this TCR beta chain has a handful of counts. This CDR3 is 12 amino acids long. With 2 bases removed from V and 8 bases from J, the gap between germline ends came to 10 bases. Germline CDR1 is SGHRS and CDR2 is YFSETQ. Here immunoSEQ multiplex PCR was the method, and the copy in TCRdb shows in-frame clones only, minus some. The top ten clones hold 9.5% to 12% of a sample with tens of thousands of clones, roughly 73% of them seen once. Each and every patient relapsed after autologous stem cell transplantation, and patients got differing brentuximab vedotin exposure. This sample was taken from a study of PD-1 blockade in classical Hodgkin lymphoma.

This TCR came from a human donor with classical Hodgkin lymphoma. The chain combines TRBV5-1 with TRBJ1-2; no definite D call. Sequences were derived from peripheral blood mononuclear cells (PBMCs), sampled at baseline. The CDR3 loop is CASSFDLGGYTF. In DNA, the CDR3 is TGCGCCAGCAGCTTCGACCTGGGGGGCTACACCTTC.